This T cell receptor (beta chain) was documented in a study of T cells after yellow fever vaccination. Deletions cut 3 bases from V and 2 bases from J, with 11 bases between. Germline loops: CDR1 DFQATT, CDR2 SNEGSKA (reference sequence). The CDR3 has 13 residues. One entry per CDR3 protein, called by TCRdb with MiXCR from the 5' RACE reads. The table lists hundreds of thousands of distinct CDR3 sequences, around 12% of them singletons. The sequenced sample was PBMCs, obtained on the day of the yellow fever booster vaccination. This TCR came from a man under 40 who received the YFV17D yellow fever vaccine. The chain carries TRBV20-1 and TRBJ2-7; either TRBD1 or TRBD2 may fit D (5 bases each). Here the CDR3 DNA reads TGCAGTGCTAGTCGGGACCAGACCTACGAGCAGTACTTC. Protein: CSASRDQTYEQYF.